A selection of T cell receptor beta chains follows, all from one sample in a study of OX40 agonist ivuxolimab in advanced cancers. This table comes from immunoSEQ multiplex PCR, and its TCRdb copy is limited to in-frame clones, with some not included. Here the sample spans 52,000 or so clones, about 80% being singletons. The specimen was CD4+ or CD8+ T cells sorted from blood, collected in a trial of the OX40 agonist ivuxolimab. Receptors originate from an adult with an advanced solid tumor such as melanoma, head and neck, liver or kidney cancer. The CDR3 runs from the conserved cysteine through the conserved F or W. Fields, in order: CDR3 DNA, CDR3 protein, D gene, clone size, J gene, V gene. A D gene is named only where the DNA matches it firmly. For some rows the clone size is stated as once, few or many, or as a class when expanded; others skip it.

DNA: TGTGCCAGTAGCCGGATCGACGCGAACACCGGGGAGCTGTTTTTT
CDR3: CASSRIDANTGELFF
D: NA
size: NA
J: TRBJ2-2
V: TRBV19

DNA: TGTGCCAGTAGTACCCACGGGACATTGGATCAGCCCCAGCATTTT
CDR3: CASSTHGTLDQPQHF
D: NA
size: NA
J: TRBJ1-5
V: TRBV19

DNA: TGTGCCTGGACCGGGACAGGGAATGAAAAACTGTTTTTT
CDR3: CAWTGTGNEKLFF
D: TRBD1
size: NA
J: TRBJ1-4
V: TRBV30

DNA: TGCGCCAGCAGTGATCGGAAGATCGGGATTTGGGGCACAGATACGCAGTATTTT
CDR3: CASSDRKIGIWGTDTQYF
D: NA
size: NA
J: TRBJ2-3
V: TRBV10-1

DNA: TGTGCCAGCAGCATCCGAGGGACCGAGCAGTACTTC
CDR3: CASSIRGTEQYF
D: NA
size: NA
J: TRBJ2-7
V: TRBV11-2

DNA: TGTGCCAGCAGGGGGGAGGGGCGGCTAGGGAACGAGCAGTACTTC
CDR3: CASRGEGRLGNEQYF
D: TRBD2
size: NA
J: TRBJ2-7
V: TRBV7-9

DNA: TGTGCCAGCAGCTTGGGAGGACAGGGGGCGAACTATGGCTACACCTTC
CDR3: CASSLGGQGANYGYTF
D: TRBD1
size: few
J: TRBJ1-2
V: TRBV7-2

DNA: TGTGCCAGCAGTTCGGGACTTCGGACTTCGGAGCAGTACTTC
CDR3: CASSSGLRTSEQYF
D: NA
size: NA
J: TRBJ2-7
V: TRBV28

DNA: TGTGCCAGCAGTTACAGGGGGAACACCGGGGAGCTGTTTTTT
CDR3: CASSYRGNTGELFF
D: NA
size: NA
J: TRBJ2-2
V: TRBV6-5

DNA: TGTGCCAGCAGTTACGGAAGAGGGAATTCACCCCTCCACTTT
CDR3: CASSYGRGNSPLHF
D: NA
size: NA
J: TRBJ1-6
V: TRBV6-5

DNA: TGCAGCGTGGGTCCACAGGGGGCGGCCGGGGAGCTGTTTTTT
CDR3: CSVGPQGAAGELFF
D: TRBD1
size: NA
J: TRBJ2-2
V: TRBV29-1

DNA: TGTGCCACCAGCAGCCCAAGGGCGGGAGGACAGTACAATGAGCAGTTCTTC
CDR3: CATSSPRAGGQYNEQFF
D: TRBD2
size: NA
J: TRBJ2-1
V: TRBV15

DNA: TGTGCCAGCAGCTTAGGGAATGAAAAACTGTTTTTT
CDR3: CASSLGNEKLFF
D: NA
size: NA
J: TRBJ1-4
V: TRBV7-3

DNA: TGTGCCAGCAGTTTATTCGGCCAAAATCCGCTTTCCTTT
CDR3: CASSLFGQNPLSF
D: NA
size: NA
J: TRBJ1-1
V: TRBV6-5

DNA: TGTGCCAGCAGCTTATTGTGGGACAAGGGAGCTTTCTTT
CDR3: CASSLLWDKGAFF
D: NA
size: NA
J: TRBJ1-1
V: TRBV7-9

DNA: TGTGCCTGGAGTGTAGTACCTTGGACTAGCACTGAGCAGTTCTTC
CDR3: CAWSVVPWTSTEQFF
D: TRBD2
size: NA
J: TRBJ2-1
V: TRBV30

DNA: TGTGCCAGCAGTGTTTCCGGGACCCGAGAGACTCCTTTCTTT
CDR3: CASSVSGTRETPFF
D: NA
size: few
J: TRBJ1-1
V: TRBV6-5

DNA: TGTGCCAGCAGCCTTCCGGGACAGGGGATTTGGAATGAGCAGTTCTTC
CDR3: CASSLPGQGIWNEQFF
D: TRBD1
size: NA
J: TRBJ2-1
V: TRBV14

DNA: TGTGCCAGCAGTAAAAGACATGGAGGAGAGACCCAGTACTTC
CDR3: CASSKRHGGETQYF
D: NA
size: NA
J: TRBJ2-5
V: TRBV6-5

DNA: TGTGCCAGCAGTTTAGACAGGGTCTACGGTCAGCCCCAGCATTTT
CDR3: CASSLDRVYGQPQHF
D: TRBD1
size: NA
J: TRBJ1-5
V: TRBV7-2

DNA: TGTGCCAGCAGCCCAGGGGCAACTAATGAAAAACTGTTTTTT
CDR3: CASSPGATNEKLFF
D: NA
size: NA
J: TRBJ1-4
V: TRBV11-2

DNA: TGCGCCAGCAGCTTCCGGGCCCGCGATTTGGATACGCAGTATTTT
CDR3: CASSFRARDLDTQYF
D: NA
size: NA
J: TRBJ2-3
V: TRBV5-1

DNA: TGTGCCAGCAGTTTTCTTGGGACAGACAATGAGCAGTTCTTC
CDR3: CASSFLGTDNEQFF
D: TRBD1
size: few
J: TRBJ2-1
V: TRBV28

DNA: TGTGCCAGCAGCTTGGTAGGGGGCAGGGGCTACACCTTC
CDR3: CASSLVGGRGYTF
D: TRBD1
size: NA
J: TRBJ1-2
V: TRBV5-6

DNA: TGTGCCAGCAGCTTACTAGTAGCGGGAGGACCATACGAGCAGTACTTC
CDR3: CASSLLVAGGPYEQYF
D: TRBD2
size: NA
J: TRBJ2-7
V: TRBV7-2

DNA: TGCGCCAGCAGCTTGGACAGGGGGCGCGATAATTCACCCCTCCACTTT
CDR3: CASSLDRGRDNSPLHF
D: TRBD1
size: NA
J: TRBJ1-6
V: TRBV5-1

DNA: TGTGCCAGCAGCTACGGACTAGCGAGAAATTACGAGCAGTACTTC
CDR3: CASSYGLARNYEQYF
D: TRBD2
size: few
J: TRBJ2-7
V: TRBV7-2

DNA: TGTGCCAGCAGTAGCCTAGCGGGGTTTTCTAGCACAGATACGCAGTATTTT
CDR3: CASSSLAGFSSTDTQYF
D: TRBD2
size: NA
J: TRBJ2-3
V: TRBV27

DNA: TGTGCCAGCAGCTCGAGGGAAACAGATACGCAGTATTTT
CDR3: CASSSRETDTQYF
D: NA
size: NA
J: TRBJ2-3
V: TRBV7-3

DNA: TGTGCCAGCAGTGCCCTATCTGGGCGGGGTAGCACAGATACGCAGTATTTT
CDR3: CASSALSGRGSTDTQYF
D: NA
size: NA
J: TRBJ2-3
V: TRBV27

DNA: TGCAGCGTGGGACGGGGGGATGGCACTGAAGCTTTCTTT
CDR3: CSVGRGDGTEAFF
D: NA
size: NA
J: TRBJ1-1
V: TRBV29-1

DNA: TGTGCCAGCAGCCAGTATAGTGAGCAGTTCTTC
CDR3: CASSQYSEQFF
D: NA
size: NA
J: TRBJ2-1
V: TRBV11-2

DNA: TGTGCCAGCAGCGTAGGACCCGTGGGGGGCTCTCACGATACGCAGTATTTT
CDR3: CASSVGPVGGSHDTQYF
D: NA
size: NA
J: TRBJ2-3
V: TRBV9

DNA: TGTGCCAGCAGCACGGAACTAGCGGGAGGAGCTTACGAGCAGTACTTC
CDR3: CASSTELAGGAYEQYF
D: TRBD2
size: NA
J: TRBJ2-7
V: TRBV9

DNA: TGTGCCAGTAAGTTGCGGACAGGGTCCTACGAGCAGTACTTC
CDR3: CASKLRTGSYEQYF
D: TRBD1
size: once
J: TRBJ2-7
V: TRBV19

DNA: TGTGCCAGCAGTGTTCTCTACGAGCAGTACTTC
CDR3: CASSVLYEQYF
D: NA
size: NA
J: TRBJ2-7
V: TRBV6-5

DNA: TGTGCCAGCAGCTTAGGGGGGCGGCATAGCTCCTACAATGAGCAGTTCTTC
CDR3: CASSLGGRHSSYNEQFF
D: NA
size: NA
J: TRBJ2-1
V: TRBV7-8

DNA: TGTGCCAGCAGCCCGCTAGGGTCAGGGGAAGAGACCCAGTACTTC
CDR3: CASSPLGSGEETQYF
D: NA
size: NA
J: TRBJ2-5
V: TRBV7-2

DNA: TGTGCCAGCAGTGAAGCTTGGACAGATTCCTACGAGCAGTACTTC
CDR3: CASSEAWTDSYEQYF
D: NA
size: NA
J: TRBJ2-7
V: TRBV6-1

DNA: TGTGCCAGCAGCTTGGCAGGGGGCGGAAACTATGGCTACACCTTC
CDR3: CASSLAGGGNYGYTF
D: TRBD1
size: NA
J: TRBJ1-2
V: TRBV5-4

DNA: TGTGCCAGCAGCCTTTACCTGAACACTGAAGCTTTCTTT
CDR3: CASSLYLNTEAFF
D: NA
size: NA
J: TRBJ1-1
V: TRBV5-6

DNA: TGTGCCAGCAGCTTGTTGCCGTTGAACACTGAAGCTTTCTTT
CDR3: CASSLLPLNTEAFF
D: NA
size: NA
J: TRBJ1-1
V: TRBV5-8